This T cell receptor (beta chain) was observed in a study of shared T cell receptors in the human thymus. Method: immunoSEQ multiplex PCR; TCRdb's copy keeps in-frame clones and lacks some. The table has approximately 760,000 clones, approximately 85% seen once. The sample was also linked to a second study, of human thymus T cells. From that study: Resections from corrective heart surgery supplied the thymus tissue. Highly overlapping thymic repertoires in unrelated individuals were reported by related research.

Specimen: thymocytes. This TCR was sampled from a girl under three years old with a congenital heart defect.

CDR3 sequence reads: CASSRGRDRSSANYGYTF. DNA for the CDR3: TGCGCCAGCAGCCGAGGGCGGGACAGGTCCTCAGCTAACTATGGCTACACCTTC. The chain uses TRBV4-3 and TRBJ1-2; 8 bases match TRBD1. The ends lost 4 bases at V and 0 bases at J; junction bases unmatched: 13. CDR3 length: 18 amino acids. CDR1 is LGHNA and CDR2 is YSLEER in the germline V gene.